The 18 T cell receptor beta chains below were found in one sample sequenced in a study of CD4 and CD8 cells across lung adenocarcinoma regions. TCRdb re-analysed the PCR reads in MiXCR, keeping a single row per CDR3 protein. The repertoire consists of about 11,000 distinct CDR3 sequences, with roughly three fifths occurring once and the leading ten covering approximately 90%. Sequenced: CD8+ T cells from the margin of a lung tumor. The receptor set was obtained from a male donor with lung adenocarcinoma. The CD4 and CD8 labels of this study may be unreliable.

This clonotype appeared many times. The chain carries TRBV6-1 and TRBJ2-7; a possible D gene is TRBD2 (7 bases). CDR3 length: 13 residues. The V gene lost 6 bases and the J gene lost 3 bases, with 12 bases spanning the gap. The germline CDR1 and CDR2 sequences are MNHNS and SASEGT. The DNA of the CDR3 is TGTGCCAGCAGCCTAGGGGGGGGCTACGAGCAGTACTTC. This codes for CASSLGGGYEQYF.

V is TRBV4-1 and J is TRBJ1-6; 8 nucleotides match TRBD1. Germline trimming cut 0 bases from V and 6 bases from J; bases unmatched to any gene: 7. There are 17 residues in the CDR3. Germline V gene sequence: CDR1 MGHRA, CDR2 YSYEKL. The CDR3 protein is CASSQDRGRSANSPLHF. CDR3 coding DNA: TGCGCCAGCAGCCAAGACAGGGGGCGGTCGGCTAATTCACCCCTCCACTTT.

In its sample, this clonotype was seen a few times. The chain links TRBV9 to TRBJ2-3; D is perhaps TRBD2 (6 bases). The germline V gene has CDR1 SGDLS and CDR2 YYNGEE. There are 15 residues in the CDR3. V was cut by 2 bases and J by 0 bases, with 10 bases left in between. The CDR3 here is CASSVLGGSTDTQYF. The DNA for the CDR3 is TGTGCCAGCAGCGTCCTGGGGGGAAGCACAGATACGCAGTATTTT.

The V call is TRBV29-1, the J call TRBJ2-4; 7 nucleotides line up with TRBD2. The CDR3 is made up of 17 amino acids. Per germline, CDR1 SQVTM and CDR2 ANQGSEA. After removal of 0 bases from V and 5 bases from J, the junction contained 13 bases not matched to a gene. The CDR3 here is CSVEDGQLARNQNIQYF. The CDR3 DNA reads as TGCAGCGTTGAAGACGGTCAACTAGCGCGTAATCAAAACATTCAGTACTTC. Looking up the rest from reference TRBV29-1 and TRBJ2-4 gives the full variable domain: SAVISQKPSRDICQRGTSLTIQCQVDSQVTMMFWYRQQPGQSLTLIATANQGSEATYESGFVIDKFPISRPNLTFSTLTVSNMSPEDSSIYLCSVEDGQLARNQNIQYFGAGTRLSVL.

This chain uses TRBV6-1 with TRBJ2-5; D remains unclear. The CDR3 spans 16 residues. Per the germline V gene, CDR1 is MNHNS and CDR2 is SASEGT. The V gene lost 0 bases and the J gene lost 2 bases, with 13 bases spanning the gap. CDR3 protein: CASSEARYRTQETQYF. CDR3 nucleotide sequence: TGTGCCAGCAGTGAAGCTCGCTACCGAACACAAGAGACCCAGTACTTC.

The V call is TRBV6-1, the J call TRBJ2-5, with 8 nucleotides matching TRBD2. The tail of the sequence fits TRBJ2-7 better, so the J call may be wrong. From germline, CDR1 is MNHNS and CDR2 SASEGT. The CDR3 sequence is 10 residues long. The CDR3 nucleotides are TGTGCCACGGGGGGGTACGAGCAGTACTTC. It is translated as CATGGYEQYF.

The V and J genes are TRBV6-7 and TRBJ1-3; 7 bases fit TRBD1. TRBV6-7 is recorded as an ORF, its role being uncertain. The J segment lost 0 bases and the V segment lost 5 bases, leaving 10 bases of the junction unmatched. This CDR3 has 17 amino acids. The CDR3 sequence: CASSHRQGTGSGNTIYF. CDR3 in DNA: TGTGCCAGCAGTCACAGACAGGGAACTGGCTCTGGAAACACCATATATTTT.

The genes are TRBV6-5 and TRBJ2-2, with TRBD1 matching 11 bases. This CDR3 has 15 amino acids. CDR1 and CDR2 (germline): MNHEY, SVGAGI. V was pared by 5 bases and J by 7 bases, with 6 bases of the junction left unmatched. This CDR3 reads CASSNGDRGSGELFF. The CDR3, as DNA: TGTGCCAGCAGTAACGGGGACAGGGGGAGCGGGGAGCTGTTTTTT.

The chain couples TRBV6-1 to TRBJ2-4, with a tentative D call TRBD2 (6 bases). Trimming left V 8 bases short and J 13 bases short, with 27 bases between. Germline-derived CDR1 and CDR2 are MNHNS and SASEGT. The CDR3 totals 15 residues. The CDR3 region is CASSTVGLAANTQYF. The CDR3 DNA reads TGTGCCAGCTCCACAGTGGGGTTAGCGGCAAACACGCAGTACTTC.

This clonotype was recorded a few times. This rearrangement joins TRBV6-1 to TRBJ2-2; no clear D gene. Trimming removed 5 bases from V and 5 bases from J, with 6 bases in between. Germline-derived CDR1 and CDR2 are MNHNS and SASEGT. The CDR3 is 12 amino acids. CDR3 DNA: TGTGCCAGCAGTCCCCGGACCGGGGAGCTGTTTTTT. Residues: CASSPRTGELFF.

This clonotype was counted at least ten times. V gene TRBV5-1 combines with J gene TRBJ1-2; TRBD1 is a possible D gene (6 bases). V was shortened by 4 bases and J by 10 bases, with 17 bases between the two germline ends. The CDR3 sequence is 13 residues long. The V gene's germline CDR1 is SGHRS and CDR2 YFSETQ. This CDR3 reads CASSVQGSVDYTF. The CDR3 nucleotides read TGCGCCAGCAGCGTCCAGGGGAGTGTAGACTACACCTTC.

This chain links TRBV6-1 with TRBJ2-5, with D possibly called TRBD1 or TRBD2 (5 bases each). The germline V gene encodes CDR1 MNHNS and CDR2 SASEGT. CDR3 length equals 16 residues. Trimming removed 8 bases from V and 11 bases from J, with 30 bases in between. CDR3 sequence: CASGEAGAGDRDTQYF. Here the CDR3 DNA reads TGTGCCAGCGGGGAAGCCGGGGCCGGGGACCGGGATACGCAGTACTTC.

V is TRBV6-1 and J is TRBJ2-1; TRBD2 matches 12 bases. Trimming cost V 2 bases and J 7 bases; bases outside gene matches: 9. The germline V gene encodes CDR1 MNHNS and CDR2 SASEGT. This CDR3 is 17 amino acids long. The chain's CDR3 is CASSESELAGGANEQFF. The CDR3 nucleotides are TGTGCCAGCAGTGAATCGGAGCTAGCGGGGGGGGCAAATGAGCAGTTCTTC.

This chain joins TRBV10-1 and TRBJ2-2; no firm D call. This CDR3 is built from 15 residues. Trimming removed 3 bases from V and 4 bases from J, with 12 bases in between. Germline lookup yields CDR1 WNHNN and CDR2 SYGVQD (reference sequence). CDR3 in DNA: TGCGCCAGCAGTGACGGGCTAGGTGGCACCGGGGAGCTGTTTTTT. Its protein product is CASSDGLGGTGELFF.

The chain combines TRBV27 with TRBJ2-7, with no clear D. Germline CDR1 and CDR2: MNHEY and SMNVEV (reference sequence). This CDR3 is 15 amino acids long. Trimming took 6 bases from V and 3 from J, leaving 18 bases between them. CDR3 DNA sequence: TGTGCCAGCAGCCCATGGACGCTGAAGGACTACGAGCAGTACTTC. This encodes CASSPWTLKDYEQYF.

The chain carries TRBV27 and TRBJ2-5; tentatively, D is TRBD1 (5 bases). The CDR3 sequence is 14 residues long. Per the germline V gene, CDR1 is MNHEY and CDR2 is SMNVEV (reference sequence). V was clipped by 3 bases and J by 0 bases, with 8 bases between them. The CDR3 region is CASSFWGNQETQYF. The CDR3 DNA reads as TGTGCCAGCAGTTTTTGGGGCAACCAAGAGACCCAGTACTTC.

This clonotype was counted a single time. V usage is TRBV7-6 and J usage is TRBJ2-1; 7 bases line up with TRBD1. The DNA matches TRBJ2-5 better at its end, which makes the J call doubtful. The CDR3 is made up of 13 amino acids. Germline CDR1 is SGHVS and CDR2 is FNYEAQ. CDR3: CASSSGQLETQYF. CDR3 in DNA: TGTGCCAGCAGCTCGGGACAGTTAGAGACCCAGTACTTC.

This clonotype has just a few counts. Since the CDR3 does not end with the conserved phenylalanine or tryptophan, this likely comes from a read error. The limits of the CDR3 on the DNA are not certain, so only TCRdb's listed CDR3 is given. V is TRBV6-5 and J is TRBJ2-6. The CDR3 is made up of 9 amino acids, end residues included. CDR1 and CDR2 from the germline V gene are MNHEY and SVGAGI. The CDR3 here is CASSYVGNT.